This is a list of T cell receptor beta chains from one sample in a study of T cells in Graves' hyperthyroidism and ophthalmopathy. TCRdb reprocessed the multiplex PCR reads via MiXCR and lists one record per CDR3 protein. The profile shows 650,000 to 850,000 distinct CDR3 sequences, about 17% of them singletons. Sequenced input: blood. These receptors were collected from a woman in her fifties or sixties with Graves' hyperthyroidism that later progressed to Graves' ophthalmopathy. CDR3s include the opening cysteine and the closing phenylalanine or tryptophan. The D gene is left open where the match is weak. Clone size appears in some rows only: once, few, many, or a class for an expanded clone.

V gene	clone size	J gene	D gene	CDR3 protein	CDR3 DNA
TRBV5-1	-	TRBJ2-2	-	CASSPPAGMNTGELFF	TGCGCCAGCAGCCCCCCGGCGGGAATGAACACCGGGGAGCTGTTTTTT
TRBV6-1	-	TRBJ2-2	-	CASRLEFGELFF	TGTGCCAGCAGGTTGGAGTTCGGGGAGCTGTTTTTT
TRBV12-3/TRBV12-4	many	TRBJ1-2	-	CASSFFGGGYGYTF	TGTGCCAGCAGTTTTTTCGGGGGGGGCTATGGCTACACCTTC
TRBV6-1	many	TRBJ1-2	TRBD1	CASSRQGKSANYGYTF	TGTGCCAGCAGCCGACAGGGGAAGTCAGCTAACTATGGCTACACCTTC
TRBV2	-	TRBJ2-2	TRBD1	CASRNRGINTGELFF	TGTGCCAGCAGGAACAGGGGGATAAACACCGGGGAGCTGTTTTTT
TRBV30	many	TRBJ1-6	-	CAWSLRADSPLHF	TGTGCCTGGAGCTTACGAGCTGATTCACCCCTCCACTTT
TRBV20-1	many	TRBJ2-3	TRBD2	CSARRAGSTDTQYF	TGCAGTGCTAGGAGAGCGGGAAGCACAGATACGCAGTATTTT
TRBV3-1	many	TRBJ1-5	TRBD1	CASSSSLLNRGGRQPQHF	TGTGCCAGCAGCTCTAGTCTCCTCAACAGGGGAGGCAGGCAGCCCCAGCATTTT
TRBV28	many	TRBJ1-5	TRBD1	CASSAPGQGAFDNQPQHF	TGTGCCAGCAGTGCACCGGGACAGGGGGCGTTTGACAATCAGCCCCAGCATTTT
TRBV7-9	-	TRBJ1-3	TRBD1	CASSSNRDRDMAGNTIYF	TGTGCCAGCAGCTCAAACCGGGACAGGGATATGGCTGGAAACACCATATATTTT
TRBV12-5	few	TRBJ2-1	TRBD1	CASGPGQNSVNEQFF	TGTGCTAGTGGTCCGGGACAGAATTCCGTTAATGAGCAGTTCTTC
TRBV6-1	-	TRBJ2-4	-	CASRTYRENIQYF	TGTGCCAGCAGAACATACAGGGAAAACATTCAGTACTTC
TRBV5-1	many	TRBJ1-1	TRBD1	CASSFTDRADAEAFF	TGCGCCAGCAGCTTTACCGACAGGGCGGACGCTGAAGCTTTCTTT
TRBV27	few	TRBJ2-1	-	CASIGVLGEQFF	TGTGCCAGCATAGGGGTATTGGGTGAGCAGTTCTTC
TRBV12-3/TRBV12-4	many	TRBJ2-5	-	CASRRGSQETQYF	TGTGCCAGCAGGCGGGGATCCCAAGAGACCCAGTACTTC
TRBV3-1	-	TRBJ2-5	-	CASSQVRVEGRETQYF	TGTGCCAGCAGCCAAGTAAGAGTAGAGGGGCGGGAGACCCAGTACTTC
TRBV6-5	many	TRBJ2-2	-	CASSYSGDTANTGELFF	TGTGCCAGCAGTTACTCGGGGGACACTGCGAACACCGGGGAGCTGTTTTTT
TRBV9	-	TRBJ2-7	TRBD2	CASSVGVASGGPISYEQYF	TGTGCCAGCAGCGTAGGGGTGGCTAGCGGGGGGCCCATCTCCTACGAGCAGTACTTC
TRBV9	many	TRBJ1-6	TRBD1	CASTPTGGSPLHF	TGTGCCAGCACGCCGACAGGGGGGTCACCCCTCCACTTT
TRBV25-1	-	TRBJ2-2	-	CASSDRGRGRNGELFF	TGTGCCAGCAGTGATCGAGGGAGGGGGCGAAACGGGGAGCTGTTTTTT
TRBV11-1	-	TRBJ2-7	TRBD1	CASSLGQGQYEQYF	TGTGCCAGCAGCTTGGGACAGGGACAATACGAGCAGTACTTC
TRBV7-9	few	TRBJ2-4	-	CASSAGNAKNIQYF	TGTGCCAGCAGCGCTGGTAATGCCAAAAACATTCAGTACTTC
TRBV5-1	-	TRBJ2-5	-	CASSDWGLETQYF	TGCGCCAGCAGCGACTGGGGTTTAGAGACCCAGTACTTC
TRBV18	-	TRBJ2-1	-	CASSRPGRVTNEQFF	TGTGCCAGCTCACGACCGGGACGGGTGACGAATGAGCAGTTCTTC
TRBV27	few	TRBJ2-1	-	CASSSNPRTGGIYNEQFF	TGTGCCAGCAGTTCCAACCCCAGGACTGGCGGTATCTACAATGAGCAGTTCTTC
TRBV20-1	few	TRBJ1-3	-	CSAASPGRKSSGNTIYF	TGCAGTGCTGCGTCTCCGGGACGGAAAAGCTCTGGAAACACCATATATTTT
TRBV29-1	-	TRBJ1-3	-	CSVVPEDSGNTIYF	TGCAGCGTTGTGCCCGAGGACTCTGGAAACACCATATATTTT
TRBV10-3	many	TRBJ1-1	-	CAIRSGGAEAFF	TGTGCCATCAGGAGTGGGGGGGCTGAAGCTTTCTTT
TRBV5-8	-	TRBJ2-3	-	CASSTQSTDTQYF	TGTGCCAGCAGTACACAATCGACAGATACGCAGTATTTT
TRBV12-5	many	TRBJ2-1	-	CASGLGWGRGPYNEQFF	TGTGCTAGTGGTTTGGGGTGGGGGCGGGGGCCGTACAATGAGCAGTTCTTC
TRBV6-1	-	TRBJ1-6	-	CASTRENYNSPLHF	TGTGCCAGCACCCGGGAAAACTATAATTCACCCCTCCACTTT
TRBV12-3/TRBV12-4	-	TRBJ2-7	TRBD1	CASSLGSVGTGSEQYF	TGTGCCAGCAGTTTAGGATCTGTGGGGACAGGGAGCGAGCAGTACTTC
TRBV20-1	many	TRBJ2-3	-	CSARDSRQLTDTQYF	TGCAGTGCTAGAGATTCGCGGCAGCTCACAGATACGCAGTATTTT
TRBV6-1	-	TRBJ2-2	-	CASSEMGTGELFF	TGTGCCAGCAGTGAAATGGGAACCGGGGAGCTGTTTTTT
TRBV2	many	TRBJ1-5	TRBD1	CASRPGTGSSNQPQHF	TGTGCCAGCAGGCCTGGGACAGGGAGTAGCAATCAGCCCCAGCATTTT
TRBV28	-	TRBJ2-5	-	CASSLPTELETQYF	TGTGCCAGCAGTTTACCGACTGAGTTAGAGACCCAGTACTTC
TRBV3-1	once	TRBJ1-6	-	CASSQLRHYNSPLHF	TGTGCCAGCAGCCAACTACGCCACTATAATTCACCCCTCCACTTT
TRBV30	many	TRBJ2-3	-	CAWSDNPTDTQYF	TGTGCCTGGAGTGATAATCCCACAGATACGCAGTATTTT
TRBV24-1	many	TRBJ2-3	-	CATRPRGTDTQYF	TGTGCCACCAGACCGAGGGGCACGGATACGCAGTATTTT
TRBV5-6	-	TRBJ1-2	-	CASSSLIRRNYNYGYTF	TGTGCCAGCAGCTCGCTGATCCGCAGGAATTATAACTATGGCTACACCTTC
TRBV6-5	few	TRBJ2-7	TRBD2	CASSYPGLAGARSYEQYF	TGTGCCAGCAGTTACCCCGGACTAGCGGGGGCGCGATCCTACGAGCAGTACTTC
TRBV18	many	TRBJ1-2	TRBD1	CASSPPTGTLSYTF	TGTGCCAGCTCACCACCGACAGGGACGTTAAGCTACACCTTC
TRBV5-1	-	TRBJ2-1	-	CASSFEVPYNEQFF	TGCGCCAGCAGTTTTGAGGTCCCCTACAATGAGCAGTTCTTC
TRBV19	few	TRBJ1-1	TRBD1	CASSRMPGQGDTEAFF	TGTGCCAGTAGCCGTATGCCCGGACAGGGGGACACTGAAGCTTTCTTT
TRBV27	-	TRBJ2-1	-	CASSLSTSYNEQFF	TGTGCCAGCAGTTTAAGCACTTCCTACAATGAGCAGTTCTTC
TRBV6-1	few	TRBJ2-1	TRBD2	CASSEGLAGGPLYNEQFF	TGTGCCAGCAGTGAAGGGCTAGCGGGGGGACCCCTATACAATGAGCAGTTCTTC